This T cell receptor (beta chain) originates from a study of PD-1 blockade in classical Hodgkin lymphoma (dated by TCRdb to 2019 to 2021). About the investigation overall: Nivolumab dosing was 3 mg/kg intravenously every 2 weeks, continuing until either disease progression or unacceptable toxicity. To define a peripheral blood immune signature of response to PD-1 blockade in classical Hodgkin lymphoma, the study combined TCR beta sequencing with CyTOF. The paper as a whole reports these results and caveats: Lower diversity was observed in patients in whom nivolumab was started less than 1 year after ASCT, and these patients were excluded from later analyses so that confounding by immune reconstitution would be avoided. The study was restricted to a single clinical trial cohort, and the causes of repertoire differences, possibly disease activity or prior therapy, were left undefined. A significant rise by C4D1 was seen in CD4+ but not CD8+ TCR diversity (p=0.0027 vs p=0.16), with the rise being most apparent in complete responders (p=0.02). Among trial patients, those achieving complete response had baseline diversity similar to that of newly diagnosed patients, while diversity was significantly lower in partial responders and progressors. Baseline TCR diversity was reported to be lower in newly diagnosed patients than in healthy donors, and even lower in relapsed/refractory patients.

The Qiagen DNeasy kit was used to extract genomic DNA both from unsorted PBMCs and from the negatively selected CD4+ and CD8+ fractions. Using primers that anneal to V and J segments, immunoSEQ multiplex PCR amplified the TCR beta CDR3 regions. Amplification bias was minimized using a synthetic immune receptor repertoire, and residual bias was removed computationally after sequencing. The authors processed their data as follows. Custom Python scripts were used to quantify repertoire diversity as the Shannon entropy index. The unsorted, CD4+ and CD8+ repertoires were each analyzed separately, with the exception of combined analyses, where CD4+ and CD8+ sequences were merged in silico. A clone was considered expanded if an increase in frequency of at least 2-fold after treatment relative to C1D1 was found, and a pseudocount of 0.5 was applied to clones undetected at baseline. Clones with 0 or 1 copy at C1D1 were classified as singleton clones, and clones with 2 or more copies were classified as non-singleton clones. Clones expanded in unsorted samples were assigned a CD4+, CD8+ or unknown annotation through matching of protein sequences in sorted samples from the same patient. Wilcoxon tests on paired samples were used to test changes in diversity from C1D1 to C4D1. As stored in TCRdb, this immuneACCESS dataset retains in-frame rearrangements with V and J assigned. A fraction of the clones does not appear; measured against another copy, unresolved V genes explain less than half of the discrepancy, and the remainder lacks a known reason. Clonal size and the V and J genes are those of that table, whereas D and trimming came from the DNA. Counted in this sample were about 13,000 clones; around 90% of them appeared once. The top ten hold roughly 20% of the sample.

The meaning of the sample's time point label: cycle 1 day 1 (C1D1), immediately before nivolumab initiation. All trial patients had relapsed after autologous stem cell transplantation, with cohorts A, B and C differing in prior brentuximab vedotin exposure. The trial cohort included 56 patients with relapsed/refractory classical Hodgkin lymphoma, and each patient had a best overall response of complete response, partial response or progressive disease. Trial patients were treated with single-agent nivolumab in the multi-cohort phase II CheckMate 205 trial. An independent review committee assessed best overall response using the 2007 International Working Group response criteria. Trial PBMCs were collected just before the start of nivolumab (C1D1) and during therapy at cycle 2 day 1 and cycle 4 day 1. Peripheral blood was collected in 8 mL Vacutainer Cell Preparation Tubes, from which PBMCs were isolated by centrifugation and then cryopreserved.

CDR1 is given as SGDLS and CDR2 as YYNGEE, both from the germline V gene. V was cut back by 1 base and J by 2 bases, leaving a gap of 4 bases between them. The CDR3 starts with the cysteine, ends with the phenylalanine, and has 14 residues. Of all the DNA, just the CDR3 is kept, 42 bases in frame from base 1. As to this clone: Its antigen has not been determined. Qualities for individual bases were not recorded, and no much larger clone is one base off.

The sequence came from a human donor with classical Hodgkin lymphoma. The sample was peripheral blood mononuclear cells (PBMCs), taken at baseline. Here the chain combines TRBV9 and TRBJ2-6, with the D gene too uncertain to name. The CDR3 amino acid sequence is: CASSVSAGANVLTF. The DNA is as follows: TGTGCCAGCAGCGTATCGGCTGGGGCCAACGTCCTGACTTTC. With the rest looked up from the reference TRBV9 and TRBJ2-6 genes rather than sequenced, the full variable domain is DSGVTQTPKHLITATGQRVTLRCSPRSGDLSVYWYQQSLDQGLQFLIQYYNGEERAKGNILERFSAQQFPDLHSELNLSSLELGDSALYFCASSVSAGANVLTFGAGSRLTVL.